These 23 T cell receptor beta chains share one sample of origin, sequenced in a study of T cell responses to AZD1222 COVID-19 vaccine. The protocol was immunoSEQ multiplex PCR, while the TCRdb copy is restricted to in-frame clones and leaves out a portion. The table lists approximately 150,000 clones, 92% of them singletons. Here the sequenced sample was peripheral blood, taken on day 0 of AZD1222 vaccination. The receptors shown here come from an adult in good health.

This clone occurred once. J is TRBJ1-3 and V is TRBV2, with no clear D. The CDR3 totals 13 residues. Per germline, CDR1 SNHLY and CDR2 FYNNEI. V dropped 6 bases and J dropped 0 bases, with 6 bases sitting between them. Here the CDR3 reads CASRGLSGNTIYF. The CDR3 DNA reads TGTGCCAGCAGGGGCCTCTCTGGAAACACCATATATTTT.

In this sample, this clone turned up a few times. The gene calls are TRBV4-2 and TRBJ2-3; D perhaps matches TRBD2 (6 bases). Trimming shortened V by 4 bases and J by 4 bases, and 15 bases separated the two germline ends. From germline, CDR1 is LGHNA and CDR2 YNFKEQ. This CDR3 has 15 amino acids. The CDR3 sequence is CASSLRAGNPDTQYF. DNA of the CDR3: TGTGCCAGCAGCCTTAGGGCGGGGAATCCAGATACGCAGTATTTT.

The V call is TRBV6-2 or TRBV6-3, the J call TRBJ2-1; no reliable D call. V was trimmed by 3 bases and J by 4 bases, leaving 4 bases between them. The CDR3 spans 12 residues. In germline, CDR1 is MNHEY, CDR2 SVGEGT. This CDR3 is CASSYAYNEQFF. The DNA of the CDR3 is TGTGCCAGCAGTTATGCGTACAATGAGCAGTTCTTC.

This chain links TRBV27 with TRBJ2-5; D might be TRBD2 (7 bases). V lost 6 bases to trimming and J lost 5 bases, with 19 bases between them. CDR3 length: 15 residues. Germline CDR1 MNHEY, CDR2 SMNVEV (reference sequence). DNA for the CDR3: TGTGCCAGCAGAAGGGGGGGAAAATGGGGGGAGACCCAGTACTTC. This translates into CASRRGGKWGETQYF.

The chain uses TRBV6-6 and TRBJ2-2; D unresolved. V lost 0 bases, J lost 4 bases, and 9 bases lay in between. Per germline, CDR1 MNHNY and CDR2 SVGAGI (reference sequence). The CDR3 extends over 15 amino acids. The CDR3 nucleotides read TGTGCCAGCAGTTACTCGAATACAGTCACCGGGGAGCTGTTTTTT. Its protein product is CASSYSNTVTGELFF.

The CDR3 DNA follows: TGTGCCTGGAGTTCGCGACCTGCCGAGGGAAACACCATATATTTT. Its translation: CAWSSRPAEGNTIYF. J is TRBJ1-3 and V is TRBV30; D remains ambiguous. The ends were cut back, 2 bases at V and 4 bases at J, with 15 bases in the middle. CDR3 length: 15 residues. The germline V gene has CDR1 GTSNPN and CDR2 SVGIG (reference sequence).

The rearrangement links TRBV14 to TRBJ1-2, with no clear D. CDR1 is SGHDN, CDR2 FVKESK, per germline. V lost 2 bases and J lost 0, with 1 base in between. The CDR3 consists of 12 residues. The CDR3 here is CASSQTNYGYTF. The CDR3, as DNA: TGTGCCAGCAGCCAAACTAACTATGGCTACACCTTC.

This sequence joins TRBV7-2 and TRBJ2-2; perhaps D is TRBD1 or TRBD2 (5 bases each). There are 16 residues in the CDR3. Trimming pared 3 bases from V and 7 bases from J, leaving 18 bases between. CDR1 is SGHTA and CDR2 is FQGNSA in the germline V gene. CDR3 in amino acids: CASSFPPQGRVGELFF. CDR3 sequence (DNA): TGTGCCAGCAGCTTCCCCCCGCAGGGACGGGTCGGGGAGCTGTTTTTT.

V is TRBV27 and J is TRBJ2-3, with 7 bases aligning to TRBD1. V shed 5 bases and J 4 bases; nucleotides not matched to a gene: 9. CDR3 length equals 15 residues. Germline-derived CDR1 and CDR2 are MNHEY and SMNVEV (reference sequence). The CDR3 loop is CASSTYRQGADTQYF. CDR3 in DNA: TGTGCCAGCAGTACTTATCGACAGGGTGCAGATACGCAGTATTTT.

The V gene is TRBV5-4, the J gene TRBJ2-5; TRBD1 matches 7 bases. V was pared by 2 bases and J by 3 bases, with 4 bases of the junction left unmatched. The CDR3 loop spans 14 amino acids. Germline V gene lookup returns CDR1 SGHNT and CDR2 YYREEE (reference sequence). The DNA for the CDR3 is TGTGCCAGCAGCTTCGGGACAGTTGAAGAGACCCAGTACTTC. It translates to CASSFGTVEETQYF.

The J gene is TRBJ1-2, the V gene TRBV7-2; D gene uncertain. There are 12 residues in the CDR3. The V gene's germline CDR1 is SGHTA and CDR2 FQGNSA. V lost 7 bases, J lost 2 bases, and 8 bases lay in between. DNA for the CDR3: TGTGCCAGCACCCTCTCCAACTATGGCTACACCTTC. This translates into CASTLSNYGYTF.

CDR3 protein: CASSRTGGNEQFF. The CDR3 bases are TGTGCCAGCAGTAGGACAGGGGGCAATGAGCAGTTCTTC. The chain joins TRBV6-5 to TRBJ2-1; 10 bases are shared with TRBD1. Germline CDR1 is MNHEY and CDR2 is SVGAGI. The V segment lost 5 bases and the J segment 6 bases; nucleotides outside the gene matches: 1. This CDR3 has 13 residues.

The rearrangement links TRBV24-1 to TRBJ2-1; no clear D. The V gene lost 7 bases and the J gene lost 10 bases, with 10 bases spanning the gap. This CDR3 spans 11 amino acids. The V gene's germline CDR1 is KGHDR and CDR2 SFDVKD. This chain's CDR3 is CATRGRHEQFF. The CDR3 region has the DNA TGTGCCACCAGAGGTCGCCACGAGCAGTTCTTC.

This rearrangement joins TRBV27 to TRBJ1-5, with TRBD1 identical over 7 bases. The CDR3 spans 14 residues. Unmatched junction bases numbered 1, after V lost 3 bases and J lost 2 bases. Looked up from germline, CDR1 is MNHEY and CDR2 is SMNVEV (reference sequence). CDR3 bases: TGTGCCAGCAGTTTTGGACAGGGCAATCAGCCCCAGCATTTT. Translating gives CASSFGQGNQPQHF.

V and J are TRBV7-6 and TRBJ1-1; tentative D call: TRBD1 (6 bases). The CDR3 consists of 15 residues. Germline values: CDR1 SGHVS, CDR2 FNYEAQ. The V end lost 1 base, the J end lost 3 bases, and 12 bases lay between the germline ends. The CDR3 DNA reads TGTGCCAGCAGCTTAGGCGGGGGGCGTCACACTGAAGCTTTCTTT. It is translated as CASSLGGGRHTEAFF.

The chain recombines TRBV12-3 or TRBV12-4 with TRBJ2-2, with D possibly TRBD1 on 6 matching bases. The V and J ends lost 8 bases and 6 bases respectively, with 13 bases between them. There are 13 residues in the CDR3. DNA for the CDR3: TGTGCCAGCCAAATGGGGGCAGCCGGGGAGCTGTTTTTT. It specifies CASQMGAAGELFF.

V is TRBV4-2 and J is TRBJ2-1; TRBD2 matches 10 bases. Trimming cost V 0 bases and J 8 bases; bases outside gene matches: 7. Germline values: CDR1 LGHNA, CDR2 YNFKEQ. CDR3 length equals 16 residues. CDR3 amino acids: CASSQDPAGGPDEQFF. As DNA, the CDR3 is TGTGCCAGCAGCCAAGATCCAGCGGGGGGGCCGGATGAGCAGTTCTTC.

The J gene is TRBJ2-2, the V gene TRBV19, with a possible D match to TRBD2 (5 bases). The ends were cut back, 10 bases at V and 8 bases at J, with 23 bases in the middle. The CDR3 is 15 residues long. Germline CDR1 LNHDA, CDR2 SQIVND (reference sequence). Written as DNA, the CDR3 is TGTGCCACCCATAAAGAGGGAGTTGTGCCTGGGGAGCTGTTTTTT. Its protein product is CATHKEGVVPGELFF.

The gene calls are TRBV6-5 and TRBJ2-1; D possibly matches TRBD1 or TRBD2 (5 bases each). Deletions cut 5 bases from V and 4 bases from J, with 12 bases between. Per the germline V gene, CDR1 is MNHEY and CDR2 is SVGAGI. This CDR3 region has 14 residues. This chain's CDR3 is CASSHRDQYNEQFF. The CDR3 DNA sequence: TGTGCCAGCAGTCACCGGGACCAGTACAATGAGCAGTTCTTC.

This clone came up once. The genes are TRBV3-1 (or the pseudogene TRBV3-2) and TRBJ1-2, with D possibly TRBD1 on 6 matching bases. The V gene lost 0 bases and the J gene lost 7 bases, with 12 bases spanning the gap. Germline V gene lookup returns CDR1 LGHDT and CDR2 YNNKEL (reference sequence). The CDR3 contains 14 residues. CDR3 coding DNA: TGTGCCAGCAGCCAAGAATCTGCGGGGGCTGGCTACACCTTC. It specifies CASSQESAGAGYTF.

V and J are TRBV7-6 and TRBJ2-7; D remains ambiguous. The germline V gene has CDR1 SGHVS and CDR2 FNYEAQ. The V end was cut by 4 bases, the J end by 6 bases, with 7 bases between. The CDR3 loop spans 11 amino acids. The CDR3 nucleotides read TGTGCCAGCAGCTCCCACCGCGAGCAGTACTTC. This codes for CASSSHREQYF.

The chain couples TRBV29-1 to TRBJ2-4, with D perhaps assigned TRBD1 or TRBD2 (6 bases each). V was clipped by 6 bases and J by 12 bases, with 18 bases between them. CDR1 is SQVTM and CDR2 is ANQGSEA in the germline V gene. This CDR3 spans 12 amino acids. The CDR3 here is CSVGGFGQNQYF. DNA for the CDR3: TGCAGCGTCGGAGGGTTTGGACAGAATCAGTACTTC.

The gene calls are TRBV6-1 and TRBJ1-5; D uncertain. The ends were cut back, 1 base at V and 9 bases at J, with 10 bases in the middle. The CDR3 sequence is 13 residues long. Germline loops: CDR1 MNHNS, CDR2 SASEGT. DNA for the CDR3: TGTGCCAGCAGTGAAGAGTGGGTCATGCCCCAGCATTTT. It translates to CASSEEWVMPQHF.